This T cell receptor (beta chain) comes out of a study of post-analysis software for immune sequencing data. Whole-study findings and limits: The five TRBV segments detected at higher frequency in patients than in controls included TRBV5-6, TRBV5-1 and TRBV20-1.

This clonotype was detected many times. Its specificity is not known. Unique molecular identifiers had been added to the TCR beta cDNA libraries. Each CDR3 protein is one row after TCRdb ran MiXCR on the PCR reads. The table has around 180,000 distinct CDR3 sequences, 30% seen once. Trimming pared 6 bases from V and 5 bases from J, leaving 18 bases between. The CDR3 runs to 14 residues. Germline V gene data show CDR1 as SQVTM and CDR2 as ANQGSEA. The sample taken for sequencing was blood. The chain combines TRBV29-1 with TRBJ2-3, with D unresolved. The sequence derives from a girl between 10 and 17 years old with multiple sclerosis. The CDR3 coding sequence is TGCAGCGTCCTACAGCTCAAATTGGGAGATACGCAGTATTTT. As protein: CSVLQLKLGDTQYF.